This T cell receptor (beta chain) was profiled in a study of T-cell memory formation after mild COVID-19. Study-wide results and caveats: Whether day 37 second-wave clones are SARS-CoV-2-specific was not confirmed. Memory cells collected pre-infection included some clones that later responded, suggesting cross-reactive memory joined.

After 5'RACE with constant-segment primers, TCR alpha and TCR beta cDNA libraries carrying sample barcodes and UMIs were obtained. TCRdb itself ran the 5' RACE reads through MiXCR, one entry per CDR3 protein. The sample holds around 300,000 distinct CDR3 sequences, approximately 18% seen once. Worth noting for this clonotype: Its antigen is not known.

This receptor was taken from a man between 18 and 29 years old who had mild COVID-19 (a few samples of this study predate the infection). Cell type and time point are not known. The sample taken for sequencing was PBMCs or a T cell subset sorted from them (not recorded which).

The CDR3 coding sequence is TGTGCCAGCAGTTTGGAGCGGATCACTGAAGCTTTCTTT. Translating gives CASSLERITEAFF. This chain links TRBV12-3 or TRBV12-4 with TRBJ1-1; no clear D. The CDR3 has 13 residues. V was cut by 3 bases and J by 4 bases, with 9 bases left in between.